This T cell receptor (beta chain) was sequenced for a study of beta chain features in type 1 diabetes. Sorting of CD4+ naive, central memory, regulatory and stem cell-like memory cells was performed via CD45RO/CCR7/CD25/CD127/CD95/CD27. Purity above 95% was achieved in all sorted populations. Every isolated RNA sample was fully reverse transcribed, so sequencing captured expressed TCRB transcripts. Naive, central memory and regulatory T cell samples averaged about 3.5 million reads. Data came from immunoSEQ multiplex PCR; TCRdb stores just in-frame clones and leaves some out. The table lists hundreds of thousands of clones, about 11% of them singletons. Germline V lookup: CDR1 SEHNR, CDR2 FQNEAQ (reference sequence). Deletions cut 2 bases from V and 5 bases from J, with 10 bases between. The CDR3 runs 13 residues. Comments on this clone: Its antigen remains unknown.

Findings and caveats of the study: Among all four CD4+ subsets, Type 1 diabetes patients had TCRB CDR3s that were moderately but significantly shorter. The study found fewer insertions and more deletions at VDJ junctions in type 1 diabetes patients.

The sequenced sample consisted of naive CD4+ T cells from blood. The chain uses TRBV7-9 and TRBJ2-7; a weak D match, TRBD1 (6 bases). The clonotype was recovered from a man aged 25 to 40 with type 1 diabetes. CDR3 coding DNA: TGTGCCAGCAGCTTAACAGGGCCCGACGAGCAGTACTTC. Protein sequence: CASSLTGPDEQYF.